This is a list of T cell receptor beta chains from one sample in a study of blood T cell repertoires in COVID-19. Only in-frame clones appear in the TCRdb table, and some are missing; sequencing was by immunoSEQ multiplex PCR. The sample shows a few hundred thousand clones, about 90% of them seen only once. Specimen: PBMCs or T cells enriched from blood (not recorded which). Every receptor here comes from a woman aged 30 to 39 who had recovered from COVID-19. Each CDR3 is given with its conserved first and last residue. A D gene is named only where the DNA matches it firmly. Size values are once, few and many counts, or a class for expanded clones, and some rows have none.

j_call,v_call,clone_size,d_call,cdr3_nt,cdr3_aa
TRBJ1-6,TRBV19,NA,TRBD1,TGTGCCAGTAGCCGGGACAGGGGGGAGAGGTCACCCCTCCACTTT,CASSRDRGERSPLHF
TRBJ1-1,TRBV11-3,NA,NA,TGTGCCAGCAGCTTACAGGGTTTTGGATCTGAAGCTTTCTTT,CASSLQGFGSEAFF
TRBJ2-2,TRBV7-8,NA,NA,TGTGCCAGCAGCCGGGGTGGGGGCCGAGTCACCGGGGAGCTGTTTTTT,CASSRGGGRVTGELFF
TRBJ1-2,TRBV10-2,NA,NA,TGCGCCAGCTCATACAACAGGGATGGCTACACCTTC,CASSYNRDGYTF
TRBJ1-2,TRBV28,NA,TRBD1,TGTGCCAGCAGTTCCCCTCCGAAGGGGGCGTCAGGCTACACCTTC,CASSSPPKGASGYTF
TRBJ1-4,TRBV6-5,NA,NA,TGTGCCAGCAGCGAGGTGGGCAGGTCAGGGGAAAAACTGTTTTTT,CASSEVGRSGEKLFF
TRBJ2-7,TRBV18,NA,NA,TGTGCCAGCTCACCGAGAGGGAGGCTCCTAGAGCAGTACTTC,CASSPRGRLLEQYF
TRBJ1-1,TRBV27,NA,TRBD1,TGTGCCAGCAGTACGGGACAGGGTCTCACTGAAGCTTTCTTT,CASSTGQGLTEAFF
TRBJ1-4,TRBV10-2,NA,TRBD1,TGCGCCAGCACGCCCTTAAGGGGGACAGGGGATGAAAAACTGTTTTTT,CASTPLRGTGDEKLFF
TRBJ1-4,TRBV10-1,NA,TRBD1,TGCGCCAGCAGTGAGTCGCGGACAGGGGAGGAAAAACTGTTTTTT,CASSESRTGEEKLFF
TRBJ1-5,TRBV2,NA,TRBD1,TGTGCCAGCAGTGGGACAGGGCAACAGCCCCAGCATTTT,CASSGTGQQPQHF
TRBJ1-6,TRBV2,few,NA,TGTGCCAGCAGTGAGCGGCCAATGGATAATTCACCCCTCCACTTT,CASSERPMDNSPLHF
TRBJ2-7,TRBV6-6,NA,TRBD1,TGTGCCAGCAGACGGGACAGCGGAACGACCTACGAGCAGTACTTC,CASRRDSGTTYEQYF
TRBJ2-2,TRBV3-1/TRBV3-2,NA,NA,TGTGCCAGCAGCCAAGGTTTAGGGGGATTTGCCGGCGGGGAGCTGTTTTTT,CASSQGLGGFAGGELFF
TRBJ2-7,TRBV5-5,NA,TRBD1,TGTGCCAGCAGCCTGGGGCGGGGGACAGGGACCTACGAGCAGTACTTC,CASSLGRGTGTYEQYF
TRBJ2-5,TRBV5-5,few,NA,TGTGCCAGCAGCTTGGTTGCAGGTCCCCAAGAGACCCAGTACTTC,CASSLVAGPQETQYF
TRBJ1-1,TRBV18,NA,NA,TGTGCCAGCTCACCAGCCCCGGGGTGGACTTTCTTT,CASSPAPGWTFF
TRBJ1-4,TRBV28,NA,NA,TGTGCCAGCAGTTCCCGATGGGGGAGGGGTGAAAAACTGTTTTTT,CASSSRWGRGEKLFF
TRBJ2-3,TRBV3-1/TRBV3-2,NA,TRBD1,TGTGCCAGCACCGGGACAGGGAGCACAGATACGCAGTATTTT,CASTGTGSTDTQYF
TRBJ2-7,TRBV5-1,NA,TRBD1,TGCGCCAGCTCCCTAGTCCAGGGGGCTACAACTGCAAGCTCCTACGAGCAGTACTTC,CASSLVQGATTASSYEQYF
TRBJ2-4,TRBV7-2,NA,TRBD1,TGTGCCAGCAGCTTAGAACAGGGGAAGGCCAAAAACATTCAGTACTTC,CASSLEQGKAKNIQYF